This T cell receptor beta chain comes out of a study of blood T cells in healthy people across ages. A sample-barcoded 5' primer and a J-beta primer mix were used in a second PCR of about 7 to 12 cycles. Each CDR3 protein is one row after TCRdb ran MiXCR on the 5' RACE reads. The sample has 780,000 or so distinct CDR3 sequences, 56% seen once; the top ten hold roughly 24%. The length of the CDR3 is 16 residues. CDR1 MGHDK and CDR2 SYGVNS come from the germline V gene. Between the trimmed V and J ends, which lost 6 bases and 5 bases, there was a span of 21 bases. This clonotype was seen only a few times. Its specificity is not known. Study-wide results and limits: In older individuals, TCR beta diversity per million T cells was lower, falling roughly linearly with age.

The sample comprised blood. This clonotype was obtained from a man between 35 and 55 years old in good health. This sequence joins TRBV25-1 and TRBJ2-3, with TRBD2 as a possible D gene (6 bases). The CDR3 loop is CASSTYSGGSGDTQYF. The CDR3 coding sequence is TGTGCCAGCAGCACCTATAGCGGTGGCTCAGGAGATACGCAGTATTTT.